What follows is one TCR beta chain and its context. Antigen unknown. The data belong to a study of T cell responses to AZD1222 COVID-19 vaccine. Study results and limitations: Sampling captured repertoires only after the peak T cell response. Nearly half of unique spike-specific TCRs reportedly avoided B.1.351 and B.1.1.7 mutated regions.

The data were produced by immunoSEQ multiplex PCR, yet TCRdb's version contains in-frame clones alone and is incomplete. This sample yields about 120,000 clones, of which approximately 90% are seen a single time; around 2.6% belongs to the top ten. The germline V gene encodes CDR1 ENHRY and CDR2 SYGVKD. The germline V and J ends were trimmed by 4 bases and 0 bases, with 9 bases remaining between them. The CDR3 has 14 amino acids. The clonotype was recovered from an adult who received the AZD1222 COVID-19 vaccine. The chain combines TRBV10-3 with TRBJ1-1; D uncertain. This specimen consisted of peripheral blood, obtained 28 days after the second AZD1222 dose. The DNA of the CDR3 is TGTGCCATCAGTGCGGGAATAATGAACACTGAAGCTTTCTTT. The encoded protein is CAISAGIMNTEAFF.